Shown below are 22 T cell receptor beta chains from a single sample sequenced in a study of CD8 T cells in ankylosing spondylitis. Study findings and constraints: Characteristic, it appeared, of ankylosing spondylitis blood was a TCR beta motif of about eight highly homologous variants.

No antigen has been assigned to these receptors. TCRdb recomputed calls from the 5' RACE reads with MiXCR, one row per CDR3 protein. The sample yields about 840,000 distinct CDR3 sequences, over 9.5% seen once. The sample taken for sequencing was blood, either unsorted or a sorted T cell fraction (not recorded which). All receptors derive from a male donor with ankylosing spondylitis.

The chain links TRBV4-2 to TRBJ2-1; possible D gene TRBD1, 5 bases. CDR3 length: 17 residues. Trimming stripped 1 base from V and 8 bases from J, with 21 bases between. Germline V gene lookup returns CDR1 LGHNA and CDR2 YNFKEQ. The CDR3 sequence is CASSQAPQGRGEHEQFF. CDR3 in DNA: TGTGCCAGCAGCCAAGCCCCTCAGGGTAGGGGTGAGCATGAGCAGTTCTTC.

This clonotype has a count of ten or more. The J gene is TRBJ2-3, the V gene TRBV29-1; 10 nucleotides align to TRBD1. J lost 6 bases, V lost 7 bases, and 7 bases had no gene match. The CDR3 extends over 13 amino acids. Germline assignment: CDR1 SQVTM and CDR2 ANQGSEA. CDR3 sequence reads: CSGEDRGFDTQYF. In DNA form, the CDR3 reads TGCAGCGGAGAGGACAGGGGGTTTGATACGCAGTATTTT.

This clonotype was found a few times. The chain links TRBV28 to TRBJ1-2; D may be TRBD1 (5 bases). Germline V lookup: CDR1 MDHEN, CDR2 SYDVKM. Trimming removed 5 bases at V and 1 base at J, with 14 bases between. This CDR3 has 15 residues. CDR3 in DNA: TGTGCCAGCAGTACTGGGGACGGAGTTAACTATGGCTACACCTTC. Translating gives CASSTGDGVNYGYTF.

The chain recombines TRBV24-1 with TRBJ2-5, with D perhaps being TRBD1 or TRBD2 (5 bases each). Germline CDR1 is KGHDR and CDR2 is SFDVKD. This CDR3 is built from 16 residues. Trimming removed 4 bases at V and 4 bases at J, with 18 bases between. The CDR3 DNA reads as TGTGCCACCAGTGACACCGGGACCCCATATCCAGAGACCCAGTACTTC. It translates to CATSDTGTPYPETQYF.

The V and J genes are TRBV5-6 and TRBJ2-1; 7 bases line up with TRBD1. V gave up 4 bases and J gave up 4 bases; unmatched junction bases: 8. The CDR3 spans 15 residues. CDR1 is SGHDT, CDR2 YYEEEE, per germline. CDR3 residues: CASSADRVAYNEQFF. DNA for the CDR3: TGTGCCAGCAGCGCCGACAGGGTGGCGTACAATGAGCAGTTCTTC.

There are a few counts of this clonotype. The CDR3: CSAGDSYTQYF. The CDR3 coding sequence is TGCAGTGCTGGGGACTCTTATACGCAGTATTTT. The chain links TRBV20-1 to TRBJ2-3; D perhaps matches TRBD2 (6 bases). The CDR3 is 11 amino acids. V was clipped by 5 bases and J by 7 bases, with 10 bases between them. The germline CDR1 and CDR2 sequences are DFQATT and SNEGSKA (reference sequence).

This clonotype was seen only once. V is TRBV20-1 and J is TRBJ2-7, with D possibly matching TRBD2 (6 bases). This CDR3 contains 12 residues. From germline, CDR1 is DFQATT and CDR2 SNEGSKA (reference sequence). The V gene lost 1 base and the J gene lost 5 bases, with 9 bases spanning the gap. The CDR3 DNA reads TGCAGTGCTAGAGGCGGAGGGAACGAGCAGTACTTC. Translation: CSARGGGNEQYF.

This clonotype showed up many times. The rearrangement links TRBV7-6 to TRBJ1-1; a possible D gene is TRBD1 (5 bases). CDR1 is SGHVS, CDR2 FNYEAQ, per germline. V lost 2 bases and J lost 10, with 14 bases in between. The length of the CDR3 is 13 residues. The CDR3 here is CASSLTQGHGAFF. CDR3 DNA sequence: TGTGCCAGCAGCTTAACCCAGGGTCACGGAGCTTTCTTT.

The CDR3 DNA reads TGTGCCAGCAGTGAACCTTCCCAGGGGGGATATACGCAGTATTTT. Protein sequence: CASSEPSQGGYTQYF. V gene TRBV25-1 combines with J gene TRBJ2-3; possible D gene TRBD1, 7 bases. CDR3 length: 15 residues. The V end lost 2 bases, the J end lost 7 bases, and 16 bases lay between the germline ends. Germline CDR1 is MGHDK and CDR2 is SYGVNS.

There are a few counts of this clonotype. The CDR3 region is CASSQHHGADEQFF. The CDR3 DNA reads TGTGCCAGCAGCCAGCATCACGGGGCTGACGAGCAGTTCTTC. This rearrangement joins TRBV12-3 or TRBV12-4 to TRBJ2-1; D may be TRBD1 or TRBD2 (5 bases each). CDR3 length equals 14 residues. Between the trimmed V and J ends, which lost 6 bases and 10 bases, there was a span of 19 bases.

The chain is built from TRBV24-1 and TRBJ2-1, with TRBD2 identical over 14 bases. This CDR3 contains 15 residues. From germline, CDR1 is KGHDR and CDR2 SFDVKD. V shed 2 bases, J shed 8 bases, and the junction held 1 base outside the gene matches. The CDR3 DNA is TGTGCCACCAGTGATTCGGGACTAGCGGGAGATGAGCAGTTCTTC. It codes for CATSDSGLAGDEQFF.

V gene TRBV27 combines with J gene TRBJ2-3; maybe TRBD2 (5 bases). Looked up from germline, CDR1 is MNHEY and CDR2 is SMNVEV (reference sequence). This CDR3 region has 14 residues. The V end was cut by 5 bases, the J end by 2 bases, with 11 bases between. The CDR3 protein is CASSHPDSTDTQYF. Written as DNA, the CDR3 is TGTGCCAGCAGTCACCCGGACTCCACAGATACGCAGTATTTT.

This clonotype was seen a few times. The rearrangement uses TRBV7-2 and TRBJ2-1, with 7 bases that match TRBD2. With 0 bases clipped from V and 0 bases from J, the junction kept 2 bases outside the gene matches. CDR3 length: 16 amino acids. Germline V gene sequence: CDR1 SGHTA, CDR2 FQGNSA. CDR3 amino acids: CASSLALAVSYNEQFF. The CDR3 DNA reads TGTGCCAGCAGCTTAGCTCTAGCGGTCTCCTACAATGAGCAGTTCTTC.

The CDR3 region has the DNA TGCAGTGCTCCGGGGGGACTATCCTACGAGCAGTACTTC. Its protein is CSAPGGLSYEQYF. This chain uses TRBV20-1 with TRBJ2-7; TRBD2 matches at 7 bases. Germline loops: CDR1 DFQATT, CDR2 SNEGSKA (reference sequence). The CDR3 is 13 residues long. With 5 bases clipped from V and 1 base from J, the junction kept 5 bases outside the gene matches.

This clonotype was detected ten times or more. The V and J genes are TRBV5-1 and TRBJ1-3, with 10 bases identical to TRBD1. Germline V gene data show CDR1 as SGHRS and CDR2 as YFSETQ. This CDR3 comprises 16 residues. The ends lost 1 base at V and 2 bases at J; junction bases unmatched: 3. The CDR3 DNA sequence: TGCGCCAGCAGCTTGATCGGGACAGGGGCTGGAAACACCATATATTTT. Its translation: CASSLIGTGAGNTIYF.

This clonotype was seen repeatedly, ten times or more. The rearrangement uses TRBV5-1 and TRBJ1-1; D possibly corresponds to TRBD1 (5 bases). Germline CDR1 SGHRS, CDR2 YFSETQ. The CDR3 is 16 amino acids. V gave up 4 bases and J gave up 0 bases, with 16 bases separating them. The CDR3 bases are TGCGCCAGCAGCGTGAATGACGGGGGAGTGAACACTGAAGCTTTCTTT. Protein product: CASSVNDGGVNTEAFF. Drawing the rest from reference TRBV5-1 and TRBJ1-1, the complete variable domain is KAGVTQTPRYLIKTRGQQVTLSCSPISGHRSVSWYQQTPGQGLQFLFEYFSETQRNKGNFPGRFSGRQFSNSRSEMNVSTLELGDSALYLCASSVNDGGVNTEAFFGQGTRLTVV.

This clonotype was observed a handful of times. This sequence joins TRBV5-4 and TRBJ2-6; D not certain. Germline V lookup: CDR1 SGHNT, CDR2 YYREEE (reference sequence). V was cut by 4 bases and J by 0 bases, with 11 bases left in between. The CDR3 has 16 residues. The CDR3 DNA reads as TGTGCCAGCAGCCCCACAGTACTCTCTGGGGCCAACGTCCTGACTTTC. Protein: CASSPTVLSGANVLTF.

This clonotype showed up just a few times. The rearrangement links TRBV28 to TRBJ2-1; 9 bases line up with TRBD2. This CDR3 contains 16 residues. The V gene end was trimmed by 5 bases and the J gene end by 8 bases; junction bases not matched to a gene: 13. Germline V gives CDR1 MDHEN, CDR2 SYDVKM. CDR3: CASSGRGTSRMDEQFF. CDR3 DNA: TGTGCCAGCAGTGGGAGAGGGACTAGCAGGATGGATGAGCAGTTCTTC.

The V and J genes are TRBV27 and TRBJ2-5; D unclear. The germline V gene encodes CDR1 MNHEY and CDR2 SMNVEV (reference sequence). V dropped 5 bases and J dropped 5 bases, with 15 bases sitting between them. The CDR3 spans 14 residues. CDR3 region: CASSPWTAAETQYF. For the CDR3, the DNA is TGTGCCAGCAGTCCATGGACGGCTGCGGAGACCCAGTACTTC.

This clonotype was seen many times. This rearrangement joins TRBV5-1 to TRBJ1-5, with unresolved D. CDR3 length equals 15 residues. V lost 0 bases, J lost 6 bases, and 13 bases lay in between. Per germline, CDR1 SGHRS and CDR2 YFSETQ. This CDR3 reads CASSLGSSEGQPQHF. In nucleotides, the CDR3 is TGCGCCAGCAGCTTGGGGAGTTCAGAGGGTCAGCCCCAGCATTTT.

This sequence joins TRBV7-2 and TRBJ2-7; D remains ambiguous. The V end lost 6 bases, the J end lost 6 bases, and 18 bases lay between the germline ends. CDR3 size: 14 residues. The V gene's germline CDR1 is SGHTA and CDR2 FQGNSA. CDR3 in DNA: TGTGCCAGCAGTGAGGAACAGTATCCAAGCGAGCAGTACTTC. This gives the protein CASSEEQYPSEQYF. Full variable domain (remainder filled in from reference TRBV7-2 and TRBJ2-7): GAGVSQSPSNKVTEKGKDVELRCDPISGHTALYWYRQSLGQGLEFLIYFQGNSAPDKSGLPSDRFSAERTGGSVSTLTIQRTQQEDSAVYLCASSEEQYPSEQYFGPGTRLTVT.

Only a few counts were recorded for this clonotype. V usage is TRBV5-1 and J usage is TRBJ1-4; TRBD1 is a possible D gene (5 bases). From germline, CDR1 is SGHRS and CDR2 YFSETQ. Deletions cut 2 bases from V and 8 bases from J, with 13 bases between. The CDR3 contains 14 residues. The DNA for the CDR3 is TGCGCCAGCAGCTTCGGACAACAAGGCGAAAAACTGTTTTTT. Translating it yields CASSFGQQGEKLFF. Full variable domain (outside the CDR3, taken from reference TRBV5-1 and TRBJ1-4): KAGVTQTPRYLIKTRGQQVTLSCSPISGHRSVSWYQQTPGQGLQFLFEYFSETQRNKGNFPGRFSGRQFSNSRSEMNVSTLELGDSALYLCASSFGQQGEKLFFGSGTQLSVL.